This passage covers 15 T cell receptor beta chains from one sample sequenced in a study of Ad26.COV2.S vaccination and SARS-CoV-2 variants. Sequencing was performed with immunoSEQ multiplex PCR; in TCRdb, only in-frame clones are kept and a portion is missing. The sample has some 250,000 clones, 88% seen once; the top ten hold about 10%. Treatment specified: roughly 18 received Ad26.COV2.S at low or high dose, single or two shots; 5 received placebo; per-sample allocation not given. Sample collection was performed on day 63 after the first vaccine or placebo injection. This material consisted of peripheral blood, taken in a trial of Ad26.COV2.S vaccine versus placebo. The origin of the receptors is a person between 18 and 59 years old who received the Ad26.COV2.S COVID-19 vaccine or a placebo.

The CDR3, as DNA: TGTGCCAGCGTTCCGGGGTATAGCGGGAGGGCCTTATACGAGCAGTACTTC. Translating it yields CASVPGYSGRALYEQYF. The rearrangement uses TRBV28 and TRBJ2-7; 11 bases match TRBD2. With V trimmed by 8 bases and J by 4 bases, 16 bases remained unmatched. CDR3 length: 17 amino acids. Germline V gene sequence: CDR1 MDHEN, CDR2 SYDVKM.

J is TRBJ2-1 and V is TRBV7-9, with 11 bases identical to TRBD1. CDR1 is SEHNR, CDR2 FQNEAQ, per germline (reference sequence). The J segment lost 7 bases and the V segment lost 3 bases, leaving 5 bases of the junction unmatched. This CDR3 is 15 amino acids long. The chain's CDR3 is CASSFSGQGDNEQFF. The CDR3 DNA reads as TGTGCCAGCAGCTTCTCGGGACAGGGGGATAATGAGCAGTTCTTC. Filled out from reference TRBV7-9 and TRBJ2-1, the complete variable domain reads DTGVSQNPRHKITKRGQNVTFRCDPISEHNRLYWYRQTLGQGPEFLTYFQNEAQLEKSRLLSDRFSAERPKGSFSTLEIQRTEQGDSAMYLCASSFSGQGDNEQFFGPGTRLTVL.

The chain uses TRBV19 and TRBJ2-3; 9 bases fit TRBD2. V lost 3 bases, J lost 4 bases, and 5 bases stayed unmatched. The CDR3 is made up of 15 amino acids. Germline loops: CDR1 LNHDA, CDR2 SQIVND (reference sequence). The CDR3 DNA sequence: TGTGCCAGTAGTATTCTAGCGGGAAAGGCAGATACGCAGTATTTT. It encodes CASSILAGKADTQYF.

This chain joins TRBV2 and TRBJ1-1, with D perhaps TRBD1 (5 bases). CDR1 SNHLY and CDR2 FYNNEI come from the germline V gene. The CDR3 consists of 13 residues. Trimming removed 5 bases at V and 2 bases at J, with 9 bases between. For the CDR3, the DNA is TGTGCCAGCAGTCTGACAGAAAACACTGAAGCTTTCTTT. As protein: CASSLTENTEAFF.

The gene calls are TRBV6-2 or TRBV6-3 and TRBJ2-5; D possibly corresponds to TRBD1 (6 bases). There are 16 residues in the CDR3. CDR1 MNHEY and CDR2 SVGEGT come from the germline V gene. Trimming cost V 1 base and J 1 base, with 13 bases left between them. CDR3 nucleotide sequence: TGTGCCAGCAGTTACTTTGGACAGCCTCCCCAAGAGACCCAGTACTTC. Protein sequence: CASSYFGQPPQETQYF.

The rearrangement links TRBV19 to TRBJ2-7; 10 bases are a match to TRBD2. The germline V gene has CDR1 LNHDA and CDR2 SQIVND (reference sequence). The CDR3 loop spans 15 amino acids. The V and J ends lost 6 bases and 0 bases, in that order; junction bases with no gene match: 5. The CDR3 region is CASRPSGSSSYEQYF. The CDR3 DNA reads TGTGCCAGTAGACCTAGCGGGAGTAGCTCCTACGAGCAGTACTTC. The full variable domain, with the rest looked up from reference TRBV19 and TRBJ2-7, is DGGITQSPKYLFRKEGQNVTLSCEQNLNHDAMYWYRQDPGQGLRLIYYSQIVNDFQKGDIAEGYSVSREKKESFPLTVTSAQKNPTAFYLCASRPSGSSSYEQYFGPGTRLTVT.

This sequence joins TRBV11-3 and TRBJ1-1; D call uncertain. V was pared by 0 bases and J by 10 bases, with 0 bases between. The CDR3 runs 9 residues. Germline CDR1 SGHNT, CDR2 YENEEA. In DNA form, the CDR3 reads TGTGCCAGCAGCTTAGAAGCTTTCTTT. It is translated as CASSLEAFF.

The chain has TRBV18 and TRBJ1-6; TRBD1 agrees at 8 bases. This CDR3 spans 16 amino acids. V was pared by 4 bases and J by 10 bases, with 12 bases of the junction left unmatched. Germline V lookup: CDR1 KGHSH, CDR2 LQKENI. This CDR3 is CASSLGGQGQGSPLHF. The DNA for the CDR3 is TGTGCCAGCTCACTCGGCGGACAGGGACAAGGCTCACCCCTCCACTTT. Supplemented by reference TRBV18 and TRBJ1-6, the full variable domain reads NAGVMQNPRHLVRRRGQEARLRCSPMKGHSHVYWYRQLPEEGLKFMVYLQKENIIDESGMPKERFSAEFPKEGPSILRIQQVVRGDSAAYFCASSLGGQGQGSPLHFGNGTRLTVT.

The rearrangement uses TRBV5-6 and TRBJ1-5, with 7 nucleotides matching TRBD1. Looked up from germline, CDR1 is SGHDT and CDR2 is YYEEEE. This CDR3 contains 16 residues. J lost 2 bases, V lost 1 base, and 6 bases had no gene match. In nucleotides, the CDR3 is TGTGCCAGCAGCTTGAATGCGGGGACAGGCAATCAGCCCCAGCATTTT. It specifies CASSLNAGTGNQPQHF.

The rearrangement links TRBV4-3 to TRBJ2-7, with TRBD1 matching over 7 bases. The ends lost 3 bases at V and 3 bases at J; junction bases unmatched: 14. Germline CDR1 and CDR2: LGHNA and YSLEER. CDR3 length equals 17 residues. The CDR3 sequence: CASSQPTHDRAHYEQYF. The CDR3 DNA is TGCGCCAGCAGCCAGCCGACGCATGACAGGGCGCACTACGAGCAGTACTTC.

This chain joins TRBV6-2 or TRBV6-3 and TRBJ2-7; TRBD2 agrees at 13 bases. This CDR3 has 16 amino acids. Germline V lookup: CDR1 MNHEY, CDR2 SVGEGT. The V segment lost 6 bases and the J segment 5 bases; nucleotides outside the gene matches: 10. The CDR3 DNA reads TGTGCCAGCAGCCGACTAGGACTAGCGGGAGTACACGAGCAGTACTTC. The encoded protein is CASSRLGLAGVHEQYF.

The J gene is TRBJ1-2, the V gene TRBV27, with unresolved D. This CDR3 comprises 16 residues. V was shortened by 3 bases and J by 3 bases, with 17 bases between the two germline ends. CDR1 is MNHEY, CDR2 SMNVEV, per germline (reference sequence). The CDR3 loop is CASSLGSGPTDYGYTF. CDR3 coding DNA: TGTGCCAGCAGTTTGGGGTCTGGCCCCACTGACTATGGCTACACCTTC.

In this sample, this clone turned up once. The chain has TRBV7-9 and TRBJ2-1; D may be TRBD1 (5 bases). This CDR3 spans 15 amino acids. From germline, CDR1 is SEHNR and CDR2 FQNEAQ (reference sequence). Trimming shortened V by 5 bases and J by 8 bases, and 19 bases separated the two germline ends. The CDR3: CASSPRSQGIHEQFF. The CDR3 DNA is TGTGCCAGCAGCCCTCGAAGCCAGGGAATCCATGAGCAGTTCTTC. Together with reference TRBV7-9 and TRBJ2-1, the CDR3 gives the full variable domain: DTGVSQNPRHKITKRGQNVTFRCDPISEHNRLYWYRQTLGQGPEFLTYFQNEAQLEKSRLLSDRFSAERPKGSFSTLEIQRTEQGDSAMYLCASSPRSQGIHEQFFGPGTRLTVL.

The chain is built from TRBV6-4 and TRBJ1-2; D is undetermined. This CDR3 is 14 amino acids long. In germline, CDR1 is MRHNA, CDR2 SNTAGT. The germline V and J ends were trimmed by 0 bases and 8 bases, with 13 bases remaining between them. In DNA, the CDR3 is TGTGCCAGCAGTGACTCCTTGGCTTCGGGGGGCTACACCTTC. Translating it yields CASSDSLASGGYTF.

This chain links TRBV4-1 with TRBJ1-1; D ambiguous. Germline V lookup: CDR1 MGHRA, CDR2 YSYEKL. The V gene lost 0 bases and the J gene lost 2 bases, with 16 bases spanning the gap. There are 17 residues in the CDR3. The CDR3 DNA sequence: TGCGCCAGCAGCCAAGAGGTTGTAGGGCTGAGAAACACTGAAGCTTTCTTT. Protein sequence: CASSQEVVGLRNTEAFF.